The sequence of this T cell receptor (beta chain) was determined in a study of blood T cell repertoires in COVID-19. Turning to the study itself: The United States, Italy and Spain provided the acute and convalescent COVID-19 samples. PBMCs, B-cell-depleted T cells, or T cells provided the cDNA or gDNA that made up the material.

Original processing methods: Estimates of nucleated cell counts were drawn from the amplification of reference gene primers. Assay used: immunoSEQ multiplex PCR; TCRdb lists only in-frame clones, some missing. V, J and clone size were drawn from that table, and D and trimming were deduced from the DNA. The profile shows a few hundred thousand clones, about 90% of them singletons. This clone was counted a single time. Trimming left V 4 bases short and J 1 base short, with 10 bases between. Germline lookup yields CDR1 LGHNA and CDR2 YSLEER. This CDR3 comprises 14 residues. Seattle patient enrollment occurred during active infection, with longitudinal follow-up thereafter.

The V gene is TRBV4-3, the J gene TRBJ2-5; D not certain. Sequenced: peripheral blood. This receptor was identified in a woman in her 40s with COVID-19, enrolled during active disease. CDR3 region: CASSPPVLQETQYF. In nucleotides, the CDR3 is TGCGCCAGCAGCCCCCCGGTTCTCCAAGAGACCCAGTACTTC.